Below are 27 T cell receptor beta chains sequenced from a single sample in a study of T cell responses to AZD1222 COVID-19 vaccine. Sequenced by immunoSEQ multiplex PCR; TCRdb stores in-frame clones only, minus some. The table has roughly 150,000 clones, approximately 91% seen once. Sample: peripheral blood, taken 28 days after the second AZD1222 dose. The receptors derive from an adult who received the AZD1222 COVID-19 vaccine.

The rearrangement links TRBV18 to TRBJ1-2, with TRBD1 identical over 9 bases. The V gene end was trimmed by 4 bases and the J gene end by 1 base; junction bases not matched to a gene: 13. The CDR3 totals 18 residues. CDR1 KGHSH and CDR2 LQKENI come from the germline V gene. The CDR3 DNA sequence: TGTGCCAGCTCACTAGTGAGGACAGGGGATCTAAGTAACTATGGCTACACCTTC. Translation gives CASSLVRTGDLSNYGYTF. The full variable domain, rest sourced from reference TRBV18 and TRBJ1-2, is NAGVMQNPRHLVRRRGQEARLRCSPMKGHSHVYWYRQLPEEGLKFMVYLQKENIIDESGMPKERFSAEFPKEGPSILRIQQVVRGDSAAYFCASSLVRTGDLSNYGYTFGSGTRLTVV.

The chain combines TRBV3-1 (or the pseudogene TRBV3-2) with TRBJ1-3, with 7 bases that match TRBD1. CDR1 is LGHDT and CDR2 is YNNKEL in the germline V gene (reference sequence). This CDR3 contains 14 residues. V trimming: 5 bases; J trimming: 1 base; junction bases outside the gene matches: 2. CDR3 DNA sequence: TGTGCCAGCAGCAGACAGGGATCTGGAAACACCATATATTTT. Its translation is CASSRQGSGNTIYF.

The sample holds one count of this clone. The chain links TRBV7-9 to TRBJ1-1; D uncertain. Germline values: CDR1 SEHNR, CDR2 FQNEAQ (reference sequence). The CDR3 sequence is 15 residues long. V was trimmed by 5 bases and J by 1 base, leaving 14 bases between them. The CDR3 sequence is CASSPRGGGNTEAFF. CDR3 nucleotides: TGTGCCAGCAGCCCTCGAGGAGGAGGGAACACTGAAGCTTTCTTT.

A word on this clone: Other DNA sequences from this sample encode an identical CDR3 as well. The gene calls are TRBV3-1 (or the pseudogene TRBV3-2) and TRBJ1-3; D call uncertain. The germline V and J ends were trimmed by 1 base and 4 bases, with 5 bases remaining between them. The CDR3 spans 13 residues. CDR1 LGHDT and CDR2 YNNKEL come from the germline V gene (reference sequence). The CDR3 bases are TGTGCCAGCAGCCAAGGTGGAGGAAACACCATATATTTT. It yields the protein CASSQGGGNTIYF.

This chain links TRBV9 with TRBJ2-5; 10 bases map to TRBD2. The CDR3 is 17 amino acids. The J segment lost 7 bases and the V segment lost 4 bases, leaving 16 bases of the junction unmatched. Germline V gene lookup returns CDR1 SGDLS and CDR2 YYNGEE. CDR3: CASSSGASGGTAGTQYF. The CDR3 coding sequence is TGTGCCAGCAGCTCAGGGGCTAGCGGGGGCACGGCGGGGACCCAGTACTTC.

The chain recombines TRBV9 with TRBJ1-1; 7 bases agree with TRBD1. From germline, CDR1 is SGDLS and CDR2 YYNGEE. CDR3 length: 15 residues. V lost 4 bases to trimming and J lost 1 base; unmatched junction nucleotides: 7. The CDR3 is CASSRQGEGNTEAFF. The CDR3, as DNA: TGTGCCAGCAGCCGACAGGGAGAGGGGAACACTGAAGCTTTCTTT.

The chain couples TRBV10-3 to TRBJ1-4; a weak D match, TRBD1 (5 bases). The germline V and J ends were trimmed by 4 bases and 7 bases, with 13 bases remaining between them. The germline CDR1 and CDR2 sequences are ENHRY and SYGVKD. The CDR3 sequence is 14 residues long. CDR3 DNA: TGTGCCATCAGTGGTGGGGGTGTGCTTGAAAAACTGTTTTTT. This encodes CAISGGGVLEKLFF.

The chain couples TRBV6-5 to TRBJ1-2; D is uncertain. Germline lookup yields CDR1 MNHEY and CDR2 SVGAGI. Trimming took 2 bases from V and 7 from J, leaving 8 bases between them. The CDR3 spans 12 residues. DNA for the CDR3: TGTGCCAGCAGTTACAGAGGGATTGGCTACACCTTC. It translates to CASSYRGIGYTF.

The CDR3 protein is CASSFGTPDTMNTEAFF. CDR3 bases: TGTGCCAGCAGCTTTGGGACACCCGATACGATGAACACTGAAGCTTTCTTT. V gene TRBV7-2 combines with J gene TRBJ1-1; weak D call: TRBD1 (6 bases). Trimming stripped 3 bases from V and 0 bases from J, with 17 bases between. The CDR3 runs 17 residues. Germline V gene data show CDR1 as SGHTA and CDR2 as FQGNSA.

The chain employs TRBV27 and TRBJ1-2; the match to TRBD1 covers 8 bases. Trimming took 5 bases from V and 0 from J; bases not matched to a gene: 11. The CDR3 length is 17 residues. CDR1 and CDR2 from the germline V gene are MNHEY and SMNVEV (reference sequence). The CDR3 nucleotides read TGTGCCAGCAGTCCGTACACAGGGGGAGAACCTAACTATGGCTACACCTTC. This codes for CASSPYTGGEPNYGYTF.

This chain joins TRBV2 and TRBJ2-1, with D hard to call. The CDR3 has 11 amino acids. The germline V gene encodes CDR1 SNHLY and CDR2 FYNNEI. Between the trimmed V and J ends, which lost 6 bases and 3 bases, there was a span of 3 bases. The CDR3 sequence is CASRLYNEQFF. The CDR3 coding sequence is TGTGCCAGCAGACTCTACAATGAGCAGTTCTTC.

The rearrangement links TRBV4-1 to TRBJ2-5; D not resolved. Germline CDR1 reads MGHRA; CDR2 reads YSYEKL. With 2 bases removed from V and 1 base from J, the gap between germline ends came to 14 bases. There are 16 residues in the CDR3. DNA for the CDR3: TGCGCCAGCAGCCAACAAAGGACCGCGGCCCAAGAGACCCAGTACTTC. It encodes CASSQQRTAAQETQYF.

The chain combines TRBV10-3 with TRBJ2-7, with 8 bases fitting TRBD1. Germline V CDR1 and CDR2: ENHRY, SYGVKD. This CDR3 spans 13 amino acids. The ends lost 8 bases at V and 7 bases at J; junction bases unmatched: 10. The CDR3 loop reads CAIAEQGAREQYF. The CDR3 coding sequence is TGTGCCATCGCGGAGCAGGGGGCGCGTGAGCAGTACTTC.

This chain links TRBV5-5 with TRBJ2-1; 8 positions agree with TRBD2. The length of the CDR3 is 17 residues. Trimming took 4 bases from V and 7 from J; bases not matched to a gene: 16. Germline-derived CDR1 and CDR2 are SGHKS and YYEKEE (reference sequence). Here the CDR3 reads CASSPRGGLLVGNEQFF. In DNA form, the CDR3 reads TGTGCCAGCAGCCCTCGCGGGGGGCTTCTCGTGGGGAATGAGCAGTTCTTC.

The V gene is TRBV5-1, the J gene TRBJ1-5; 9 nucleotides align to TRBD1. Germline values: CDR1 SGHRS, CDR2 YFSETQ. The CDR3 totals 15 residues. Trimming took 0 bases from V and 6 from J; bases not matched to a gene: 4. The CDR3 DNA is TGCGCCAGCAGCTTGGGGACAGGGGCAGGTCAGCCCCAGCATTTT. This gives the protein CASSLGTGAGQPQHF.

The rearrangement uses TRBV18 and TRBJ1-1; D ambiguous. The CDR3 consists of 13 residues. The germline V gene encodes CDR1 KGHSH and CDR2 LQKENI. Between the trimmed V and J ends, which lost 6 bases and 9 bases, there was a span of 17 bases. The DNA of the CDR3 is TGTGCCAGCTCCCCTGACGGCGGACTACAAGCTTTCTTT. Residues: CASSPDGGLQAFF.

The CDR3 sequence is CSVGQGNTGELFF. CDR3 nucleotides: TGCAGCGTAGGACAGGGAAACACCGGGGAGCTGTTTTTT. The rearrangement joins TRBV29-1 to TRBJ2-2; 8 bases map to TRBD1. CDR3 length: 13 amino acids. Trimming cost V 6 bases and J 2 bases; bases outside gene matches: 2. Germline V gene lookup returns CDR1 SQVTM and CDR2 ANQGSEA.

The chain couples TRBV18 to TRBJ2-1, with 8 bases lining up with TRBD2. Germline V gives CDR1 KGHSH, CDR2 LQKENI. The CDR3 consists of 14 residues. V shed 6 bases, J shed 7 bases, and the junction held 8 bases outside the gene matches. CDR3 in amino acids: CASSKAGERNEQFF. The CDR3 DNA reads as TGTGCCAGCTCTAAAGCGGGAGAAAGAAATGAGCAGTTCTTC.

The chain combines TRBV5-5 with TRBJ2-1; weak D call: TRBD1 (6 bases). The length of the CDR3 is 12 residues. Trimming stripped 0 bases from V and 16 bases from J, with 14 bases between. Germline lookup yields CDR1 SGHKS and CDR2 YYEKEE (reference sequence). The CDR3, as DNA: TGTGCCAGCAGCTTGGATTCCCAAGGGGGATTCTTC. This sequence encodes CASSLDSQGGFF.

The rearrangement uses TRBV7-3 and TRBJ2-3, with 8 bases that match TRBD1. The germline V gene encodes CDR1 SGHTA and CDR2 FQGTGA. The J segment lost 0 bases and the V segment lost 5 bases, leaving 7 bases of the junction unmatched. The CDR3 has 16 residues. The CDR3 nucleotides read TGTGCCAGCAGCGCGACAGGGGCAAGAAGCACAGATACGCAGTATTTT. Translation: CASSATGARSTDTQYF.

A word on this clone: Distinct nucleotide sequences in the sample also encode this CDR3. The V gene is TRBV7-9, the J gene TRBJ2-1, with D perhaps matching TRBD2 (6 bases). This CDR3 has 16 residues. The V end was cut by 0 bases, the J end by 3 bases, with 12 bases between. The germline CDR1 and CDR2 sequences are SEHNR and FQNEAQ (reference sequence). CDR3 in amino acids: CASSLALAGSYNEQFF. The CDR3 nucleotides are TGTGCCAGCAGCTTAGCATTGGCGGGAAGCTACAATGAGCAGTTCTTC. The variable domain in full, with the rest retrieved from reference TRBV7-9 and TRBJ2-1, is DTGVSQNPRHKITKRGQNVTFRCDPISEHNRLYWYRQTLGQGPEFLTYFQNEAQLEKSRLLSDRFSAERPKGSFSTLEIQRTEQGDSAMYLCASSLALAGSYNEQFFGPGTRLTVL.

V gene TRBV5-4 combines with J gene TRBJ2-7; tentative D call: TRBD2 (8 bases). The V gene's germline CDR1 is SGHNT and CDR2 YYREEE (reference sequence). The CDR3 covers 16 residues. V gave up 0 bases and J gave up 2 bases, with 15 bases separating them. Here the CDR3 reads CASSLGVAGTAYEQYF. DNA of the CDR3: TGTGCCAGCAGCTTGGGGGTAGCGGGGACAGCCTACGAGCAGTACTTC.

The chain couples TRBV29-1 to TRBJ1-5; D is ambiguous. The CDR3 spans 13 residues. V was cut by 4 bases and J by 2 bases, with 9 bases left in between. Germline values: CDR1 SQVTM, CDR2 ANQGSEA. The CDR3 protein is CSVVGPGNQPQHF. The DNA of the CDR3 is TGCAGCGTTGTCGGCCCTGGCAATCAGCCCCAGCATTTT.

The chain joins TRBV7-2 to TRBJ2-7, with a tentative D call TRBD2 (6 bases). The V gene's germline CDR1 is SGHTA and CDR2 FQGNSA. V lost 6 bases, J lost 3 bases, and 18 bases lay in between. The CDR3 is made up of 15 amino acids. CDR3 sequence: CASSPPGGPLYEQYF. In nucleotides, the CDR3 is TGTGCCAGCAGTCCCCCCGGGGGTCCGCTCTACGAGCAGTACTTC. Complete variable domain (other parts from reference TRBV7-2 and TRBJ2-7): GAGVSQSPSNKVTEKGKDVELRCDPISGHTALYWYRQSLGQGLEFLIYFQGNSAPDKSGLPSDRFSAERTGGSVSTLTIQRTQQEDSAVYLCASSPPGGPLYEQYFGPGTRLTVT.

The V call is TRBV24-1, the J call TRBJ2-1, with no clear D. This CDR3 has 14 amino acids. The V and J ends lost 2 bases and 12 bases respectively, with 16 bases between them. Germline V gene data show CDR1 as KGHDR and CDR2 as SFDVKD. Here the CDR3 DNA reads TGTGCCACCAGTGATTCGTATCCTCCTGTGACGCAGTTCTTC. This encodes CATSDSYPPVTQFF.

This sequence joins TRBV5-1 and TRBJ2-2, with D possibly matching TRBD1 (5 bases). Deletions cut 0 bases from V and 3 bases from J, with 9 bases between. There are 15 residues in the CDR3. Germline assignment: CDR1 SGHRS and CDR2 YFSETQ. The CDR3 DNA sequence: TGCGCCAGCAGCTTGGATACGACAGACACCGGGGAGCTGTTTTTT. This translates into CASSLDTTDTGELFF. Variable domain in full (rest from reference TRBV5-1 and TRBJ2-2): KAGVTQTPRYLIKTRGQQVTLSCSPISGHRSVSWYQQTPGQGLQFLFEYFSETQRNKGNFPGRFSGRQFSNSRSEMNVSTLELGDSALYLCASSLDTTDTGELFFGEGSRLTVL.

This chain joins TRBV27 and TRBJ1-5; D remains unclear. The germline V and J ends were trimmed by 6 bases and 0 bases, with 12 bases remaining between them. The V gene's germline CDR1 is MNHEY and CDR2 SMNVEV (reference sequence). This CDR3 region has 15 residues. In DNA form, the CDR3 reads TGTGCCAGCAGGGACTCCCGATATAGCAATCAGCCCCAGCATTTT. Protein sequence: CASRDSRYSNQPQHF.